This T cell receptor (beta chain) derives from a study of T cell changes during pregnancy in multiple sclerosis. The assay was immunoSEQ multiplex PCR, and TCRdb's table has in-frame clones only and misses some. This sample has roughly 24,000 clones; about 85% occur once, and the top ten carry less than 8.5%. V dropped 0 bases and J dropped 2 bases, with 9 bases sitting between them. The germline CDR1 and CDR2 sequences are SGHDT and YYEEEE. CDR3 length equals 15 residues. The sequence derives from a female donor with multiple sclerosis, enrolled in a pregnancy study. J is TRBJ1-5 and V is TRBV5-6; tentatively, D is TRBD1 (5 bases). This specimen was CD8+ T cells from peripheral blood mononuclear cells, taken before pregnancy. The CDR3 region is CASSLALGGNQPQHF. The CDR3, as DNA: TGTGCCAGCAGCTTGGCCTTAGGGGGCAATCAGCCCCAGCATTTT.